This T cell receptor (beta chain) was sequenced during a study of T-cell reconstitution after alpha-beta-depleted transplantation in children. Study outcomes and limitations: Some patients' high day-60 TCRbeta diversity was traced to surviving recipient T cells and thymic progenitors. Several hundred expanded graft clones reportedly were the source of alpha-beta T cells about two months after transplant.

Unique molecular identifiers tagged the TCRbeta library. Each CDR3 protein is one row after TCRdb ran MiXCR on the PCR reads. The repertoire holds 490,000 or so distinct CDR3 sequences, with under 12% as singletons. Germline V CDR1 and CDR2: SGHTA, FQGNSA. V lost 1 base and J lost 5, with 6 bases in between. The CDR3 contains 13 residues. This clonotype was found a few times. Its antigen remains unidentified. The chain uses TRBV7-2 and TRBJ2-1; D not certain. Sample: PBMCs, taken before TCRalphabeta/CD19-depleted stem cell transplant. The source is a child aged 2 to 9 with inherited bone marrow failure, due to receive a stem cell transplant. The CDR3, as DNA: TGTGCCAGCAGCTTAGATGGCCACAATGAGCAGTTCTTC. Residues: CASSLDGHNEQFF. Looking up the rest from reference TRBV7-2 and TRBJ2-1 gives the full variable domain: GAGVSQSPSNKVTEKGKDVELRCDPISGHTALYWYRQSLGQGLEFLIYFQGNSAPDKSGLPSDRFSAERTGGSVSTLTIQRTQQEDSAVYLCASSLDGHNEQFFGPGTRLTVL.